This T cell receptor (beta chain) was recorded in a study of human T cells and chemical hapten exposure. Across the study: Upper-back patches of 0.01% DPC were read at 6 days.

CDR1 and CDR2 (germline): KGHSH, LQKENI. This CDR3 is 17 amino acids long. Trimming at V came to 5 bases and at J to 0 bases, leaving 9 bases not matched to a gene. Each CDR3 protein is one row after TCRdb ran MiXCR on the RACE reads. The sample consists of roughly 100,000 distinct CDR3 sequences, around 12% of them appearing once. Time point reported: pre-sensitization, week 0. Documented treatment: therapeutic diphenylcyclopropenone sensitization with weekly scalp DPC. Patients had alopecia, were aged 18 to 70, and were not pregnant. Sequences were derived from whole blood, sampled in connection with sensitization to the hapten diphenylcyclopropenone (DPC). The origin of this receptor is a woman aged 45 to 65 with alopecia areata. Some clones in this sample may be carry-over from other donors' samples. The chain carries TRBV18 and TRBJ2-2, with TRBD1 matching 7 bases. Here the CDR3 DNA reads TGTGCCAGCTCATTTCCGGGACAGAGTACGAACACCGGGGAGCTGTTTTTT. Translating gives CASSFPGQSTNTGELFF.